The 21 T cell receptor beta chains below were found in one sample sequenced in a study of blood T cell repertoires in COVID-19. TCRdb keeps only in-frame clones here, not all; method: immunoSEQ multiplex PCR. Found here are 150,000 to 200,000 clones, roughly 84% of them singletons; the top ten hold over 15%. Source material: PBMCs or T cells enriched from blood (not recorded which). Receptors originate from a man in his sixties who had recovered from COVID-19.

The chain employs TRBV19 and TRBJ1-1; D remains ambiguous. CDR3 length equals 15 residues. With 3 bases removed from V and 3 bases from J, the gap between germline ends came to 14 bases. The germline gives CDR1 LNHDA, CDR2 SQIVND (reference sequence). The CDR3 DNA reads TGTGCCAGTAGTATTCAGCGTACGGGTGACACTGAAGCTTTCTTT. Translated: CASSIQRTGDTEAFF.

The CDR3 spells CASSLTAETEAFF. Here the CDR3 DNA reads TGTGCCAGCAGCTTAACGGCGGAGACTGAAGCTTTCTTT. This chain links TRBV7-9 with TRBJ1-1; D unclear. The germline V gene encodes CDR1 SEHNR and CDR2 FQNEAQ (reference sequence). This CDR3 has 13 residues. The V and J ends lost 2 bases and 5 bases respectively, with 9 bases between them. The whole variable domain, filled in from reference TRBV7-9 and TRBJ1-1, reads DTGVSQNPRHKITKRGQNVTFRCDPISEHNRLYWYRQTLGQGPEFLTYFQNEAQLEKSRLLSDRFSAERPKGSFSTLEIQRTEQGDSAMYLCASSLTAETEAFFGQGTRLTVV.

This clone was seen a single time. J is TRBJ1-1 and V is TRBV6-5; D unresolved. Germline-derived CDR1 and CDR2 are MNHEY and SVGAGI. This CDR3 region has 12 residues. Trimming removed 6 bases at V and 6 bases at J, with 11 bases between. This CDR3 is CASRTSGSEAFF. The CDR3 DNA follows: TGTGCCAGCAGAACTTCCGGGTCTGAAGCTTTCTTT.

V is TRBV20-1 and J is TRBJ2-1; TRBD1 agrees at 9 bases. Germline values: CDR1 DFQATT, CDR2 SNEGSKA (reference sequence). The V segment lost 3 bases and the J segment 3 bases; nucleotides outside the gene matches: 6. The CDR3 extends over 15 amino acids. CDR3 DNA sequence: TGCAGTGCTAGTCCGGGACAGGGTCTCTACAATGAGCAGTTCTTC. Protein: CSASPGQGLYNEQFF.

The chain employs TRBV29-1 and TRBJ2-7, with TRBD1 as a possible D gene (5 bases). Trimming shortened V by 4 bases and J by 1 base, and 8 bases separated the two germline ends. The CDR3 contains 12 residues. Germline CDR1 SQVTM, CDR2 ANQGSEA. The DNA of the CDR3 is TGCAGCGTTGTGCACAGGTCCTACGAGCAGTACTTC. Its translation is CSVVHRSYEQYF.

As for this clone: At the DNA level, this CDR3 is encoded by other sequences in the same sample as well. The rearrangement uses TRBV3-1 (or the pseudogene TRBV3-2) and TRBJ2-3; TRBD1 agrees at 7 bases. Germline assignment: CDR1 LGHDT and CDR2 YNNKEL (reference sequence). After removal of 3 bases from V and 4 bases from J, the junction contained 4 bases not matched to a gene. The CDR3 contains 14 residues. DNA for the CDR3: TGTGCCAGCAGCCAGGGGCAGGGGGCAGATACGCAGTATTTT. Amino acid sequence: CASSQGQGADTQYF.

This chain uses TRBV18 with TRBJ2-7, with TRBD1 identical over 10 bases. Germline loops: CDR1 KGHSH, CDR2 LQKENI. The J segment lost 3 bases and the V segment lost 7 bases, leaving 6 bases of the junction unmatched. The CDR3 runs to 14 residues. CDR3 sequence: CASWTGTGDYEQYF. The CDR3 bases are TGTGCCAGCTGGACCGGGACAGGGGACTACGAGCAGTACTTC.

This rearrangement joins TRBV5-1 to TRBJ2-3; TRBD1 matches 8 bases. The CDR3 consists of 16 residues. Germline values: CDR1 SGHRS, CDR2 YFSETQ. J was trimmed by 3 bases and V by 3 bases; bases with no gene match: 9. In nucleotides, the CDR3 is TGCGCCAGCAGCTCAGGACAGGGTGTGGGAACAGATACGCAGTATTTT. Translating gives CASSSGQGVGTDTQYF.

The chain joins TRBV6-5 to TRBJ1-2, with D possibly being TRBD1 (6 bases). CDR1 is MNHEY and CDR2 is SVGAGI in the germline V gene. Deletions cut 7 bases from V and 9 bases from J, with 15 bases between. The CDR3 has 12 amino acids. CDR3 in amino acids: CASTPQGYSYTF. In DNA form, the CDR3 reads TGTGCCAGCACCCCGCAGGGGTATAGCTACACCTTC.

The chain uses TRBV28 and TRBJ1-1; D is perhaps TRBD1 (5 bases). Germline loops: CDR1 MDHEN, CDR2 SYDVKM. V lost 7 bases and J lost 7, with 13 bases in between. There are 12 residues in the CDR3. CDR3: CASTAGLDEAFF. CDR3 sequence (DNA): TGTGCCAGCACTGCAGGGCTCGATGAAGCTTTCTTT.

The genes are TRBV3-1 (or the pseudogene TRBV3-2) and TRBJ2-1; 9 bases match TRBD1. V shed 1 base and J 12 bases; nucleotides not matched to a gene: 7. The germline V gene has CDR1 LGHDT and CDR2 YNNKEL (reference sequence). This CDR3 comprises 14 residues. CDR3 sequence: CASSQAQTGGRQFF. The CDR3 DNA sequence: TGTGCCAGCAGCCAAGCCCAGACAGGGGGAAGGCAGTTCTTC.

The V call is TRBV19, the J call TRBJ2-1; 8 nucleotides align to TRBD2. J was trimmed by 7 bases and V by 6 bases; bases with no gene match: 5. CDR3 length: 13 residues. Germline V gene data show CDR1 as LNHDA and CDR2 as SQIVND (reference sequence). CDR3 sequence: CASSRGGRNEQFF. In DNA form, the CDR3 reads TGTGCCAGTAGCCGGGGGGGGAGGAATGAGCAGTTCTTC.

The chain is built from TRBV25-1 and TRBJ1-2, with TRBD1 as a possible D gene (5 bases). This CDR3 has 15 amino acids. CDR1 and CDR2 (germline): MGHDK, SYGVNS. Deletions cut 3 bases from V and 4 bases from J, with 15 bases between. The CDR3 nucleotides are TGTGCCAGCAGTGATTCGGCTCCGACAGTCTATGGCTACACCTTC. It is translated as CASSDSAPTVYGYTF.

This clone was seen more than once but under ten times. The chain has TRBV20-1 and TRBJ2-7; 7 bases are a match to TRBD1. Germline CDR1 DFQATT, CDR2 SNEGSKA (reference sequence). V lost 3 bases, J lost 9 bases, and 17 bases stayed unmatched. The CDR3 spans 15 residues. This chain's CDR3 is CSASARRQGVTPQYF. The CDR3 coding sequence is TGCAGTGCTAGTGCCCGGAGGCAGGGGGTCACTCCGCAGTACTTC.

The rearrangement links TRBV7-6 to TRBJ2-3; maybe TRBD1 (5 bases). Trimming left V 3 bases short and J 0 bases short, with 10 bases between. Germline lookup yields CDR1 SGHVS and CDR2 FNYEAQ. The CDR3 covers 15 residues. CDR3 DNA: TGTGCCAGCAGCTTGGCGGACACTAGCACAGATACGCAGTATTTT. This encodes CASSLADTSTDTQYF.

The CDR3 sequence is CASSYSASPSDGYTF. For the CDR3, the DNA is TGTGCCAGCAGTTACTCCGCCTCCCCCTCGGATGGCTACACCTTC. The chain is built from TRBV6-5 and TRBJ1-2; D remains ambiguous. CDR1 is MNHEY, CDR2 SVGAGI, per germline. Between the trimmed V and J ends, which lost 0 bases and 6 bases, there was a span of 14 bases. This CDR3 is 15 amino acids long.

In its sample, this clone was seen a few times. The chain is built from TRBV2 and TRBJ1-5, with TRBD1 identical over 10 bases. V was clipped by 2 bases and J by 6 bases; unmatched bases: 1. Germline V gives CDR1 SNHLY, CDR2 FYNNEI. This CDR3 has 14 amino acids. The CDR3 region has the DNA TGTGCCAGCAGTGAAAGGACAGGGGGTCAGCCCCAGCATTTT. This translates into CASSERTGGQPQHF.

The chain uses TRBV28 and TRBJ1-2; D ambiguous. Germline CDR1 is MDHEN and CDR2 is SYDVKM. The CDR3 is 12 residues long. Trimming shortened V by 6 bases and J by 4 bases, and 9 bases separated the two germline ends. CDR3: CASRAEPYGYTF. The CDR3 DNA reads TGTGCCAGCAGGGCGGAACCCTATGGCTACACCTTC.

The chain uses TRBV3-1 (or the pseudogene TRBV3-2) and TRBJ2-7, with no clear D. The V end lost 4 bases, the J end lost 5 bases, and 9 bases lay between the germline ends. Germline-derived CDR1 and CDR2 are LGHDT and YNNKEL (reference sequence). There are 12 residues in the CDR3. CDR3 amino acids: CASSLSGHEQYF. The CDR3, as DNA: TGTGCCAGCAGCCTTTCAGGCCACGAGCAGTACTTC.

This clone was picked up one time. V gene TRBV28 combines with J gene TRBJ2-4; no definite D call. CDR1 is MDHEN, CDR2 SYDVKM, per germline. The CDR3 is 17 residues long. V was shortened by 3 bases and J by 6 bases, with 21 bases between the two germline ends. The CDR3 region is CASSLFGTPQVGNIQYF. Here the CDR3 DNA reads TGTGCCAGCAGTTTGTTCGGTACTCCTCAGGTTGGAAACATTCAGTACTTC.

J is TRBJ2-2 and V is TRBV21-1; the table's D call of TRBD1 was not tested on the DNA. TRBV21-1 is assigned pseudogene status. This CDR3 is 15 amino acids long. As DNA, the CDR3 is TGTGCCAGCAGCGCTAGAACAGGGGCCGACGGGGAGCTGTTTTTT. This translates into CASSARTGADGELFF.